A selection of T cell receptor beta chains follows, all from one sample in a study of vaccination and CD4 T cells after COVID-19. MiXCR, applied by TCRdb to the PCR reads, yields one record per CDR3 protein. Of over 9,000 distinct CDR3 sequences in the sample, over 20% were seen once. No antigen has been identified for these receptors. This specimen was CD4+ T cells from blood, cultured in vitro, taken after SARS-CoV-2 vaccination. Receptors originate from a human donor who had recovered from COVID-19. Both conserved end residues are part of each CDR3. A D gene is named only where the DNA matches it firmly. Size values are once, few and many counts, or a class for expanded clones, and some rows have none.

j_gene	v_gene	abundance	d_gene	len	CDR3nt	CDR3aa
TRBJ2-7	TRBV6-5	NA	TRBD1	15	TGTGCCAGCAGTTACAAAGGGACAGGGCTGTACGAGCAGCACTTC	CASSYKGTGLYEQHF
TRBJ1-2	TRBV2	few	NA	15	TGTGCCAGCAGTGGGGTTCGGGATCCCCTTGATGGCTACACCTTC	CASSGVRDPLDGYTF
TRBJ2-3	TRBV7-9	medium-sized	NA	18	TGTGCCAGCGTCCTTCCCACCCTCGGGGGCAAGGTCACAGATACGCAGTATTTT	CASVLPTLGGKVTDTQYF
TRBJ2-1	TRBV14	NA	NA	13	TGTGCCAGCAGCCTCCCCCCTGGCGGGGAGCAGTTCTTC	CASSLPPGGEQFF
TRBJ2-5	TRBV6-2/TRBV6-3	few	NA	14	TGTGCCAGCAGTTACGTGACTAACCAAGAGACCCAGTACTTC	CASSYVTNQETQYF
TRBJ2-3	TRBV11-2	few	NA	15	TGTGCCAGCAGCCGAGAAGCGGAGCGGCTAGGTACGCAGTATTTT	CASSREAERLGTQYF
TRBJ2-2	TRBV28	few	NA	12	TGTGCCAGCAGTTTGGTGGCTGGGGAGCTGTTTTTT	CASSLVAGELFF
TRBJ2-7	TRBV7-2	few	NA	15	TGTGCCAGCAGCTTAGTGGAGGATAAATTCTACGAGCAGTACTTC	CASSLVEDKFYEQYF
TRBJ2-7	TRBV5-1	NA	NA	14	TGCGCCAGCAGCTTACGGGACTCCTCCTACGAGCAGTACTTC	CASSLRDSSYEQYF
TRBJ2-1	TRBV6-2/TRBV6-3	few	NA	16	TGTGCCAGCATCCACGGGGGTGGCAGGGCGGAGTATGAGCAGTTCTTC	CASIHGGGRAEYEQFF
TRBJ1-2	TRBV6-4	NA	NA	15	TGTGCCAGCAGTGACACCCCGAGAGCGGGCTATGGCTACACCTTC	CASSDTPRAGYGYTF
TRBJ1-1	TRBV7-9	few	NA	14	TGTGCCAGCAGCCAGTCCTCCGGGTATCGGATGGCTTTCTTT	CASSQSSGYRMAFF
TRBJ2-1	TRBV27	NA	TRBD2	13	TGTGCCAGCAAAGGCGGGGGGGACAATGAGCAGTTCTTC	CASKGGGDNEQFF
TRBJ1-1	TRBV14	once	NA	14	TGTGCCAGCAGCTCACAGAGACAGACGACTGAAGCTTTCTTT	CASSSQRQTTEAFF